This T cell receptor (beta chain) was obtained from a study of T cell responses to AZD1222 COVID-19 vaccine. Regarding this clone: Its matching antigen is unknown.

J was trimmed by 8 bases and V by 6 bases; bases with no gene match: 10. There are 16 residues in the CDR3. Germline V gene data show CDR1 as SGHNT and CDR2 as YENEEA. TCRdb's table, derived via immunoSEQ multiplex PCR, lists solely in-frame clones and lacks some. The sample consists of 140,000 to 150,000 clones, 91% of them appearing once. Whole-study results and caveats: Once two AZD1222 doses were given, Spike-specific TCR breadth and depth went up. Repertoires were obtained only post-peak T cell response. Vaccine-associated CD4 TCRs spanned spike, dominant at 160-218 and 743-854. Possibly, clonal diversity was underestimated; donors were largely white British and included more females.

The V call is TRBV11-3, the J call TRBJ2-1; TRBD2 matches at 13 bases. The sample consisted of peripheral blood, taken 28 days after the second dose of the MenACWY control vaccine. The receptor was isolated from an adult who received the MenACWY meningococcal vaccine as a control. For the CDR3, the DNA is TGTGCCAGCAGTTACGGGACTAGCGGGACTTCGGATGAGCAGTTCTTC. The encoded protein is CASSYGTSGTSDEQFF.